This T cell receptor (beta chain) was captured in a study of blood T cell repertoires in COVID-19. This CDR3 comprises 13 residues. Per germline, CDR1 SGHRS and CDR2 YFSETQ. V lost 4 bases to trimming and J lost 3 bases; unmatched junction nucleotides: 0. Sequencing used immunoSEQ multiplex PCR; TCRdb keeps in-frame clones, though not all of them. The table records around 380,000 clones, more than 75% of them present only once. The TCR was taken from a human donor with acute or convalescent COVID-19. The donor label of this sample is uncertain. The sample comprised peripheral blood. V and J are TRBV5-1 and TRBJ2-2, with 7 bases matching TRBD2. CDR3 loop: CASSRGDTGELFF. The CDR3 nucleotides are TGCGCCAGCAGCCGGGGGGACACCGGGGAGCTGTTTTTT.